This T cell receptor (beta chain) is drawn from a study of blood T cells in healthy people across ages. With a J-beta primer mix and a sample-barcoded 5' primer, a second PCR ran about 7 to 12 cycles. TCRdb redid the calling of the 5' RACE reads with MiXCR, one entry per CDR3 protein. The data hold about 1.5 million distinct CDR3 sequences, with approximately 42% observed a single time. The CDR3 is 15 amino acids. V was clipped by 6 bases and J by 2 bases; unmatched bases: 6. Germline V gene data show CDR1 as DFQATT and CDR2 as SNEGSKA (reference sequence). This clonotype was seen a few times. Specimen: blood. The chain couples TRBV20-1 to TRBJ2-1; 11 bases match TRBD2. This clonotype originated in a woman between 18 and 29 years old in good health. CDR3 nucleotide sequence: TGCAGTGCAAATAGCGGGGGGGTTCCCTACAATGAGCAGTTCTTC. Protein product: CSANSGGVPYNEQFF.